The rows below give T cell receptor beta chains drawn from one sample of a study of T cell responses to AZD1222 COVID-19 vaccine. The assay was immunoSEQ multiplex PCR, and TCRdb's table has in-frame clones only and misses some. The repertoire holds some 90,000 clones, about 87% seen once, with roughly 15% in the top ten. The starting material was peripheral blood, obtained on day 0 of AZD1222 vaccination. The receptors derive from an adult in good health. CDR3s include the opening cysteine and the closing phenylalanine or tryptophan. D genes are given only for firm matches. The size field is filled for only some rows; it gives once, few, many or a size class.

d_call,j_call,clone_size,cdr3_length,v_call,cdr3_nt,cdr3_aa
TRBD2,TRBJ2-1,.,17,TRBV2,TGTGCCAGCAGTGAAAATAGTCTAGCGGGTAGACTAGTTGAGCAGTTCTTC,CASSENSLAGRLVEQFF
.,TRBJ1-1,.,12,TRBV6-5,TGTGCCAGCAGATCACCCGGGACTGAAGCTTTCTTT,CASRSPGTEAFF
TRBD2,TRBJ2-1,few,17,TRBV7-9,TGTGCCAGCAGCTCAAGGGCGACTAGCGGGAGTTCCGATGAGCAGTTCTTC,CASSSRATSGSSDEQFF
.,TRBJ2-7,.,14,TRBV7-8,TGTGCCAGCAGCTTAAGGCAGGGCCCCTACGAGCAGTACTTC,CASSLRQGPYEQYF
.,TRBJ1-4,.,16,TRBV30,TGTGCCTGGAGTGACGACACGTGGACAAGTAATGAAAAACTGTTTTTT,CAWSDDTWTSNEKLFF
TRBD2,TRBJ2-2,.,15,TRBV5-6,TGTGCCAGCAGCCACGGACTAGGGAACACCGGGGAGCTGTTTTTT,CASSHGLGNTGELFF
TRBD2,TRBJ2-5,.,15,TRBV5-4,TGTGCCAGCAGCTCCGGACTAGCGGGTCAAGAGACCCAGTACTTC,CASSSGLAGQETQYF
.,TRBJ1-1,.,13,TRBV6-1,TGTGCCAGCAGTGAAGTGTTAGTAACTGAAGCTTTCTTT,CASSEVLVTEAFF
TRBD1,TRBJ1-1,.,16,TRBV9,TGTGCCAGCAGCGTCGGGACAGGGGCGATGTACACTGAAGCTTTCTTT,CASSVGTGAMYTEAFF
.,TRBJ1-2,.,16,TRBV3-1/TRBV3-2,TGTGCCAGCAGCCAATGGGGGTGGCAGGGGAGCCATGGCTACACCTTC,CASSQWGWQGSHGYTF
.,TRBJ1-6,.,13,TRBV12-3/TRBV12-4,TGTGCCAGCAGTTTTCAGAATAATTCACCCCTCCACTTT,CASSFQNNSPLHF
TRBD2,TRBJ2-7,.,12,TRBV29-1,TGCAGCGTATCCGGGACTAGCTACGAGCAGTACTTC,CSVSGTSYEQYF
.,TRBJ1-2,.,14,TRBV6-5,TGTGCCAGCAGATTTCCCGGGAGCTCCTATGGCTACACCTTC,CASRFPGSSYGYTF
.,TRBJ1-3,.,17,TRBV4-1,TGCGCCAGCAGCCAAGATCTAACGAGGACACCTCAAAACACCATATATTTT,CASSQDLTRTPQNTIYF
.,TRBJ2-5,.,14,TRBV19,TGTGCCAGTAGTAGGCAGGGTATCCAAGAGACCCAGTACTTC,CASSRQGIQETQYF
.,TRBJ2-5,.,15,TRBV9,TGTGCCAGCAGCGTAGGTGGAAACGTCTGGGAGACCCAGTACTTC,CASSVGGNVWETQYF
.,TRBJ1-5,.,15,TRBV19,TGTGCCAGTAGCACCCGGGCGGGGGCAGGTCAGCCCCAGCATTTT,CASSTRAGAGQPQHF
.,TRBJ2-2,.,15,TRBV3-1/TRBV3-2,TGTGCCAGCAGCAGGATGGGGACCAACACCGGGGAGCTGTTTTTT,CASSRMGTNTGELFF
.,TRBJ1-4,.,12,TRBV30,TGTGCCTGGAGTGTAGTAAAGGAAAAACTGTTTTTT,CAWSVVKEKLFF
.,TRBJ2-1,.,15,TRBV7-3,TGTGCCAGCAGCTTAGGGAACTTACCCTACAATGAGCAGTTCTTC,CASSLGNLPYNEQFF
.,TRBJ1-6,.,17,TRBV11-2,TGTGCCAGCAGCTTAGATCCACAGAGCTCCTATAATTCACCCCTCCACTTT,CASSLDPQSSYNSPLHF
.,TRBJ2-1,.,11,TRBV19,TGTGCCAGTAGTATAGTCGATGAGCAGTTCTTC,CASSIVDEQFF
.,TRBJ1-2,.,14,TRBV4-2,TGTGCCAGCAGCCAACGGACAGCCAACTATGGCTACACCTTC,CASSQRTANYGYTF
TRBD1,TRBJ1-1,.,13,TRBV29-1,TGCAGCGTACGGGAGGGGGCTGCCCCTGAAGCTTTCTTT,CSVREGAAPEAFF
.,TRBJ1-5,.,17,TRBV7-5,TGTGCCAGAAGCTGGACAGGGGGCCCGTATAGCAATCAGCCCCAGCATTTT,CARSWTGGPYSNQPQHF
.,TRBJ1-1,.,16,TRBV29-1,TGCAGCGTTGTTGGTTATGATGAATACTTGAACACTGAAGCTTTCTTT,CSVVGYDEYLNTEAFF
TRBD1,TRBJ1-6,.,14,TRBV27,TGTGCCAGCAGACAGGGGGGACCTAATTCACCCCTCCACTTT,CASRQGGPNSPLHF
.,TRBJ2-7,.,11,TRBV4-1,TGCGCCAGCAGAAGGCCCTGCGAGCAGTACTTC,CASRRPCEQYF
.,TRBJ1-6,.,9,TRBV2,TGTGCCCAAGGGCTGCCCCTCCACTTT,CAQGLPLHF
.,TRBJ1-5,.,14,TRBV28,TGTGCCAGCACCAAAGGGGGGAGGAATCAGCCCCAGCATTTT,CASTKGGRNQPQHF
.,TRBJ2-7,.,9,TRBV20-1,TGCAGTGCGGGTCCCGAGCAGTACTTC,CSAGPEQYF
TRBD1,TRBJ2-7,.,15,TRBV14,TGTGCCAGCAGCCACCGGACAGGGGCGACTCACGAGCAGTACTTC,CASSHRTGATHEQYF
.,TRBJ1-1,.,16,TRBV14,TGTGCCAGCAGCCAATTAATCGGCAGGGGCGATGCTGAAGCTTTCTTT,CASSQLIGRGDAEAFF
.,TRBJ1-6,.,12,TRBV28,TGTGCCAGCAGTTCCCTGCATTCACCCCTCCACTTT,CASSSLHSPLHF
TRBD1,TRBJ1-5,.,14,TRBV6-5,TGTGCCAGCAGCCCGACAGGGGTCAATCAGCCCCAGCATTTT,CASSPTGVNQPQHF
TRBD1,TRBJ2-1,.,14,TRBV5-1,TGCGCCAGCAGCTCGGGACAGGGACACAATGAGCAGTTCTTC,CASSSGQGHNEQFF
.,TRBJ1-1,.,14,TRBV5-1,TGCGCCACCCGAACCCCCGGACACAACACTGAAGCTTTCTTT,CATRTPGHNTEAFF
.,TRBJ2-7,.,13,TRBV7-2,TGTGCCAGCAGCTTACAAGGCCTTTTCGAGCAGTACTTC,CASSLQGLFEQYF
.,TRBJ2-1,.,15,TRBV5-1,TGCGCCAGCACAACCTCGGGACCCCCTTACAATGAGCAGTTCTTC,CASTTSGPPYNEQFF
.,TRBJ2-3,once,16,TRBV20-1,TGCAGTGCTAGTAGAAGGGTGGGGGCGAGGACAGATACGCAGTATTTT,CSASRRVGARTDTQYF
.,TRBJ1-5,.,14,TRBV4-1,TGCGCCAGCAGCCAAGATGGGGCAAGTCAGCCCCAGCATTTT,CASSQDGASQPQHF
TRBD1,TRBJ2-5,.,16,TRBV9,TGTGCCAGCAGCGCGGCCGGGACAGGGGGACAAGAGACCCAGTACTTC,CASSAAGTGGQETQYF
.,TRBJ1-1,once,14,TRBV7-9,TGTGCCAGCAGCCTAGGGCAGATGAACACTGAAGCTTTCTTT,CASSLGQMNTEAFF
.,TRBJ2-7,.,13,TRBV5-1,TGCGCCAGCAGCTTGGGTACAGGGCTCGAGCAGTACTTC,CASSLGTGLEQYF